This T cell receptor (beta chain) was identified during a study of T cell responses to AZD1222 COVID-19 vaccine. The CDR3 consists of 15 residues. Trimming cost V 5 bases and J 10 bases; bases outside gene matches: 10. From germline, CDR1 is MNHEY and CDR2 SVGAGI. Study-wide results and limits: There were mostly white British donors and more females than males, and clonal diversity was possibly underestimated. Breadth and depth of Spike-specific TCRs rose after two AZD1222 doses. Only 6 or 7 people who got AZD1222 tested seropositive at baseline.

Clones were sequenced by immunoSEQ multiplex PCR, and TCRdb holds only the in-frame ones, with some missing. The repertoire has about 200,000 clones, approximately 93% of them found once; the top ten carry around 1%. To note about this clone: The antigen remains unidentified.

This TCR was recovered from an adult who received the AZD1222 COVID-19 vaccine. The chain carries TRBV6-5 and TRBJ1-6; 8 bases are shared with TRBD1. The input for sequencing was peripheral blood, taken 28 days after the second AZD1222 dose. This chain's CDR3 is CASSRGTGQGSPLHF. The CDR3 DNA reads TGTGCCAGCAGTCGCGGGACAGGCCAAGGATCACCCCTCCACTTT.